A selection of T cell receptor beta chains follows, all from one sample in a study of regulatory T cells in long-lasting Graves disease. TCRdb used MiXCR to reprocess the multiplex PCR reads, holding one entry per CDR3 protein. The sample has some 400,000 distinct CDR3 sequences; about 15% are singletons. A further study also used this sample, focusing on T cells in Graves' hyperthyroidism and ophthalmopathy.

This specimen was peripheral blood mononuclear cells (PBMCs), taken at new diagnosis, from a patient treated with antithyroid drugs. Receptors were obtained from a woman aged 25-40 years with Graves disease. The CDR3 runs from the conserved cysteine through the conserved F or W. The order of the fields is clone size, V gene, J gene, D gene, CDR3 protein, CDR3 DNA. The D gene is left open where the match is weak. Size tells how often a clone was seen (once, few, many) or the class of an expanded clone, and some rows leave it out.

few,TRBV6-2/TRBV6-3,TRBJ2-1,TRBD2,CASSESAGGYGGEQFF,TGTGCCAGCAGTGAATCAGCGGGGGGGTATGGTGGTGAGCAGTTCTTC
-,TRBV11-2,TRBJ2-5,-,CASSTGTPQETQYF,TGTGCCAGCAGTACCGGGACACCCCAAGAGACCCAGTACTTC
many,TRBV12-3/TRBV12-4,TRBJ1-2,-,CASMSSGDADYGYTF,TGTGCCAGCATGTCTAGCGGGGATGCGGACTATGGCTACACCTTC
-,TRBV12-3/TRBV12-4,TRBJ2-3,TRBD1,CATGQSTSTDTQYF,TGTGCCACGGGACAGTCGACTAGCACAGATACGCAGTATTTT
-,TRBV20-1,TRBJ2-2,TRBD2,CSAILAGTNTGELFF,TGCAGTGCTATACTAGCGGGGACGAACACCGGGGAGCTGTTTTTT
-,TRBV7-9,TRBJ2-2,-,CASSPGGAGTGELFF,TGTGCCAGCAGCCCCGGGGGCGCGGGCACCGGGGAGCTGTTTTTT
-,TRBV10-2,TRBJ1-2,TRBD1,CASSEGGPVYGYTF,TGCGCCAGCAGTGAAGGGGGCCCCGTCTATGGCTACACCTTC
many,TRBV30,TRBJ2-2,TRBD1,CAALPWPGGLSGELFF,TGTGCCGCCCTACCATGGCCAGGGGGTTTATCCGGGGAGCTGTTTTTT
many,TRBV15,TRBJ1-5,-,CATSRDTEAHQPQHF,TGTGCCACCAGCAGAGACACGGAAGCCCATCAGCCCCAGCATTTT
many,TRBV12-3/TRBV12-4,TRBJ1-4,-,CASRTGGEKLFF,TGTGCCAGCAGGACGGGGGGGGAAAAACTGTTTTTT
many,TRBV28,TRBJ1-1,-,CASSLSVGPDTEAFF,TGTGCCAGCAGTTTATCCGTAGGGCCGGACACTGAAGCTTTCTTT
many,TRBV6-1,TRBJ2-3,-,CASRPPASSGPRGTDTQYF,TGTGCCAGCAGACCCCCCGCCTCATCCGGGCCCCGGGGCACAGATACGCAGTATTTT
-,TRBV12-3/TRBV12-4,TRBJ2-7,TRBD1,CASTGTGSYEQYF,TGTGCCAGCACCGGGACAGGGAGTTACGAGCAGTACTTC
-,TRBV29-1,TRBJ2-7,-,CSVVSSDRYEQYF,TGCAGCGTTGTATCTAGCGACCGATACGAGCAGTACTTC
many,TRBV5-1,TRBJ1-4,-,CASSLAPGRGEKLFF,TGCGCCAGCAGCTTGGCCCCGGGGAGAGGGGAAAAACTGTTTTTT
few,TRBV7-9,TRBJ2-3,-,CASSLYPGQRTDTQYF,TGTGCCAGCAGCTTATATCCAGGTCAGCGCACAGATACGCAGTATTTT
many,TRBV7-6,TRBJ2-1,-,CASSHSYNEQFF,TGTGCCAGCAGCCACTCCTACAATGAGCAGTTCTTC
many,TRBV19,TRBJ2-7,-,CASRERDRTYYEQYF,TGTGCCAGTCGCGAGCGGGACAGAACTTACTACGAGCAGTACTTC
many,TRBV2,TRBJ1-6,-,CASSEQGSVGNSPLHF,TGTGCCAGCAGTGAACAGGGCTCAGTCGGGAATTCACCCCTCCACTTT
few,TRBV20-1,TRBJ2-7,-,CSARGTEAYEQYF,TGCAGTGCTCGGGGGACTGAGGCCTACGAGCAGTACTTC
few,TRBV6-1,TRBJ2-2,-,CASSPALAGELFF,TGTGCCAGCAGTCCGGCTCTGGCCGGGGAGCTGTTTTTT
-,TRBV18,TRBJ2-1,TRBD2,CASSTGLAGLNEQFF,TGTGCCAGCTCAACAGGACTAGCGGGATTAAATGAGCAGTTCTTC
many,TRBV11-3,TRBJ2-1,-,CASSLALAPLTEQFF,TGTGCCAGCAGCTTAGCCCTTGCTCCACTTACGGAGCAGTTCTTC
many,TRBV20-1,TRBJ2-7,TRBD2,CSANQREPYEQYF,TGCAGTGCTAACCAGCGGGAGCCCTACGAGCAGTACTTC
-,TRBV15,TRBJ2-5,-,CATSRARGYIETQYF,TGTGCCACCAGCAGAGCGAGGGGGTACATAGAGACCCAGTACTTC
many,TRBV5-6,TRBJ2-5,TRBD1,CASTTGVQETQYF,TGTGCCAGCACGACAGGGGTCCAAGAGACCCAGTACTTC
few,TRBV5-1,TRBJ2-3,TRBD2,CASSPRLAGATDTQYF,TGCGCCAGCAGCCCGAGACTAGCGGGAGCCACAGATACGCAGTATTTT
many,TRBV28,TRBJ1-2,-,CASSLVEEGYGYTF,TGTGCCAGCAGTTTGGTGGAGGAGGGCTATGGCTACACCTTC
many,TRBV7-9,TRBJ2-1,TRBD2,CASSLAGALAGAGNEQFF,TGTGCCAGCAGCTTAGCGGGGGCACTAGCGGGAGCGGGCAATGAGCAGTTCTTC
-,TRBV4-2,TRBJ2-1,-,CASSQESIRARKSNEQFF,TGTGCCAGCAGCCAAGAGTCTATCCGGGCCCGAAAAAGCAATGAGCAGTTCTTC
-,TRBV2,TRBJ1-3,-,CASLIIGGAMSSGNTIYF,TGTGCCAGCCTCATAATTGGGGGGGCGATGAGCTCTGGAAACACCATATATTTT
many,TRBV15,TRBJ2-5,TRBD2,CATAGGRGETQYF,TGTGCCACCGCCGGCGGGAGGGGAGAGACCCAGTACTTC
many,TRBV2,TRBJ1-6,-,CASRTASQQNSPLHF,TGTGCCAGCAGGACAGCGTCACAACAGAATTCACCCCTCCACTTT
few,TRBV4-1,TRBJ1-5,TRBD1,CASSQRDRGRGNQPQHF,TGCGCCAGCAGCCAACGGGACAGGGGAAGGGGCAATCAGCCCCAGCATTTT
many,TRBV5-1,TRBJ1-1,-,CASRPAPGAMNTEAFF,TGCGCCAGCAGACCCGCCCCGGGGGCCATGAACACTGAAGCTTTCTTT
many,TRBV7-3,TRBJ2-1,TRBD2,CASSLGASGMNEQFF,TGTGCCAGCAGCTTAGGGGCTAGCGGGATGAATGAGCAGTTCTTC
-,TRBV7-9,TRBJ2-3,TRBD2,CASSRTLAGGNTDTQYF,TGTGCCAGCAGCCGGACGCTAGCGGGAGGGAACACAGATACGCAGTATTTT
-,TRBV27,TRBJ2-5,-,CASSRSRRETQYF,TGTGCCAGCAGCAGATCCCGACGGGAGACCCAGTACTTC
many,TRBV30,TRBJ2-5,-,CAWSVLNLEETQYF,TGTGCCTGGAGTGTACTCAACTTAGAGGAGACCCAGTACTTC
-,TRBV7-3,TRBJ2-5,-,CASSLEGQAYQETQYF,TGTGCCAGCAGCTTAGAAGGGCAGGCGTACCAAGAGACCCAGTACTTC